This TCR beta chain was found in a study of neurological immune-mediated disorders (dated by TCRdb to about 2019). Broadly, across the study: The study compared peripheral blood TCR-beta repertoires of HTLV-I-associated myelopathy (HAM/TSP) patients, multiple sclerosis patients and healthy controls using UMI-based sequencing. Of the 68 subjects in the cohort, around 14 were HAM/TSP patients, around 35 were multiple sclerosis patients, and about 20 were healthy controls. Alongside PBMC samples, the set of about 100 TCR-beta libraries contained longitudinal samples, technical triplicates, and paired CD4+ and CD8+ T-cell subsets that had been sorted. Findings and caveats that apply to the study as a whole: TCR clonal expansion was greatest in HAM/TSP patients and smallest in MS patients, who ranked below even healthy controls. No identical CDR3 amino acid sequences were shared among expanded clones across subjects, suggesting private TCR-beta repertoires in all groups.

CDR1 and CDR2, looked up from the germline V gene (reference sequence), are LNHDA and SQIVND. At the junction V is shortened by 5 bases and J by 16 bases, with 15 bases in between. The CDR3 covers 11 residues, taking in both the cysteine and the phenylalanine. The DNA shown is the 33-base CDR3, in frame from base 1. Healthy controls were blood bank volunteers in Maryland, USA. For the sorted-subset TCR libraries, the starting material was about 920,000 sorted CD4+ or CD8+ T cells. Peripheral blood was subjected to Ficoll-Hypaque density gradient centrifugation to isolate PBMCs, which were then cryopreserved in liquid nitrogen. The study also sequenced paired sorted CD4+ and CD8+ subsets from healthy controls, HAM/TSP patients and MS patients. This clonotype showed up just once. Its target antigen remains unknown. No base quality values were provided; no much bigger clone lies one nucleotide off. A lone read offers only weak evidence.

cDNA was synthesized by template-switch 5'RACE using a primer with a 10-nucleotide random unique molecular identifier that tagged each TCR transcript. Over 190 million TCR-beta sequences, covering 15-18 subjects, were produced in each sequencing run. The RNeasy kit was used to extract total RNA. TCR-beta VDJ regions were amplified with primers for the TCR constant region and the 5'RACE anchor, using the KAPA Real-time Library Amplification kit. Sample indexes and Illumina adaptors were added in a first PCR, after which library yield was increased in a second PCR. After purification with Ampure beads, the TCR product of roughly 650 bp was size-selected on a 2% E-gel SizeSelection system. Before pooling, library quality was checked on a Bioanalyzer, concentration was measured with Qubit, and libraries were quantified with the Kapa Library Quantification kit. An Illumina HiSeq 2500 sequenced the libraries paired-end 2 x 150 bp. To increase sequence diversity, roughly 24-32% phiX was spiked into each library pool. In the authors' own workflow: The UMI-based MiGEC pipeline processed quality-filtered reads and removed over 75% of raw TCR sequences during error correction. VDJ genes were aligned to IMGT germline references, and each clonotype was defined by a unique CDR3 amino acid sequence together with V-J genes. Clonal expansion, Shannon diversity and CDR3 relatedness were evaluated with VDJtools (CalcPairwiseDistances, ClusterSamples), while phylogenetic trees were built in CLCbio workbench. Expanded clones were defined as having at least 8 unique UMIs, based on coefficient-of-variation modelling across technical triplicates. TCRdb trimmed the raw reads at Q25, called clones with MiXCR and kept productive beta chains. Rows with a matching CDR3 protein are joined into one entry that keeps the most common DNA and genes. The V and J calls come from TCRdb's annotation, not from the publication. This sample gives roughly 30,000 distinct CDR3 sequences in total; around 6% of them show up just once. Together, the top ten hold about 2.1% of the sample.

This receptor was obtained from a woman in her forties or fifties in good health. The chain is made from TRBV19 and TRBJ2-1; the D gene is unclear. Specimen: CD4+ T cells from blood. This receptor carries the CDR3 CASSLHNEKFF. The sequenced DNA: TGTGCCAGTAGTCTTCACAATGAGAAATTCTTC.